Below, 20 T cell receptor beta chains from the same sample are listed, as sequenced in a study of cytomegalovirus exposure and HLA in healthy donors. Profiling relied on immunoSEQ multiplex PCR, and the TCRdb table lists in-frame clones only, not all of them. The sample lists 110,000 or so clones, more than 75% occurring once. The sequenced sample was PBMCs. The receptor source for this set is a man between 18 and 29 years old in good health and CMV-seronegative.

V is TRBV12-5 and J is TRBJ2-2; 11 positions match TRBD1. Germline lookup yields CDR1 LGHNT and CDR2 FRNRAP. There are 15 residues in the CDR3. V shed 6 bases and J 5 bases; nucleotides not matched to a gene: 5. The CDR3, as DNA: TGTGCTAGTGGACCGGGACAGGGGGTTACCGGGGAGCTGTTTTTT. Translation gives CASGPGQGVTGELFF.

This chain uses TRBV5-8 with TRBJ2-3, with D tentatively TRBD2 (6 bases). With 7 bases removed from V and 5 bases from J, the gap between germline ends came to 17 bases. The CDR3 spans 14 residues. The germline CDR1 and CDR2 sequences are SGHTS and YDEGEE. CDR3 amino acids: CASVRWRGIDTQYF. The CDR3 region has the DNA TGTGCCAGCGTCCGGTGGAGGGGCATAGATACGCAGTATTTT.

This rearrangement joins TRBV6-6 to TRBJ2-7; D is possibly TRBD2 (6 bases). The CDR3 extends over 16 amino acids. CDR1 MNHNY and CDR2 SVGAGI come from the germline V gene (reference sequence). V lost 0 bases and J lost 0, with 12 bases in between. The DNA for the CDR3 is TGTGCCAGCAGTTACTCGATGAGGGGAGGCTCCTACGAGCAGTACTTC. This codes for CASSYSMRGGSYEQYF.

This sequence joins TRBV30 and TRBJ2-5; 7 positions match TRBD2. CDR1 and CDR2 (germline): GTSNPN, SVGIG (reference sequence). Germline trimming cut 2 bases from V and 3 bases from J; bases unmatched to any gene: 12. The CDR3 length is 16 residues. CDR3 loop: CAWSTAGLGLKETQYF. The CDR3 nucleotides are TGTGCCTGGAGTACCGCAGGACTAGGTTTAAAAGAGACCCAGTACTTC.

V is TRBV19 and J is TRBJ2-2; 8 nucleotides line up with TRBD1. The CDR3 has 16 residues. Germline assignment: CDR1 LNHDA and CDR2 SQIVND (reference sequence). Trimming cost V 5 bases and J 2 bases; bases outside gene matches: 7. The CDR3 DNA sequence: TGTGCCAGTAGTCTCTTCGGACAGGGAAACACCGGGGAGCTGTTTTTT. Its protein product is CASSLFGQGNTGELFF. The variable domain in full, completed from reference TRBV19 and TRBJ2-2, reads DGGITQSPKYLFRKEGQNVTLSCEQNLNHDAMYWYRQDPGQGLRLIYYSQIVNDFQKGDIAEGYSVSREKKESFPLTVTSAQKNPTAFYLCASSLFGQGNTGELFFGEGSRLTVL.

The rearrangement uses TRBV6-5 and TRBJ1-4, with a weak D call TRBD1 (6 bases). CDR3 length: 16 amino acids. Trimming shortened V by 4 bases and J by 5 bases, and 17 bases separated the two germline ends. Germline V gene lookup returns CDR1 MNHEY and CDR2 SVGAGI. The CDR3 sequence is CASSSRPGGRNEKLFF. The CDR3 DNA is TGTGCCAGCAGTTCCCGTCCTGGGGGCCGAAATGAAAAACTGTTTTTT.

The chain couples TRBV5-6 to TRBJ1-2, with 9 positions matching TRBD1. After removal of 4 bases from V and 4 bases from J, the junction contained 8 bases not matched to a gene. Germline values: CDR1 SGHDT, CDR2 YYEEEE. This CDR3 is 15 amino acids long. The CDR3 sequence: CASSPTGQGSYGYTF. CDR3 DNA sequence: TGTGCCAGCAGCCCGACCGGACAGGGGAGCTATGGCTACACCTTC.

V is TRBV2 and J is TRBJ1-3; D is undetermined. V shed 6 bases and J shed 1 base, with 7 bases lying between them. Looked up from germline, CDR1 is SNHLY and CDR2 is FYNNEI. The CDR3 loop spans 13 amino acids. The CDR3 region has the DNA TGTGCCAGCAGGGGCCGGTCTGGAAACACCATATATTTT. Protein product: CASRGRSGNTIYF.

There are a few counts of this clone. The V gene is TRBV12-5, the J gene TRBJ2-7; D unclear. The length of the CDR3 is 13 residues. The germline CDR1 and CDR2 sequences are LGHNT and FRNRAP. DNA for the CDR3: TGTACGAATACTACGATGGTAATGCGCGAGCAGTACTTC. The encoded protein is CTNTTMVMREQYF.

The chain combines TRBV5-4 with TRBJ2-7, with D unclear. This CDR3 contains 16 residues. Deletions cut 1 base from V and 2 bases from J, with 16 bases between. Germline V gene data show CDR1 as SGHNT and CDR2 as YYREEE (reference sequence). The CDR3: CASSLSQNMAAYEQYF. CDR3 nucleotide sequence: TGTGCCAGCAGCTTGTCCCAGAACATGGCCGCCTACGAGCAGTACTTC.

The chain links TRBV5-4 to TRBJ1-1, with a tentative D call TRBD1 (6 bases). This CDR3 has 16 amino acids. Germline V gene sequence: CDR1 SGHNT, CDR2 YYREEE (reference sequence). The germline V and J ends were trimmed by 4 bases and 7 bases, with 23 bases remaining between them. The CDR3 here is CASSVVQGRVLSEAFF. The CDR3 DNA reads as TGTGCCAGCAGCGTCGTACAGGGTAGGGTTCTGAGTGAAGCTTTCTTT. The variable domain in full, with the rest retrieved from reference TRBV5-4 and TRBJ1-1, is ETGVTQSPTHLIKTRGQQVTLRCSSQSGHNTVSWYQQALGQGPQFIFQYYREEENGRGNFPPRFSGLQFPNYSSELNVNALELDDSALYLCASSVVQGRVLSEAFFGQGTRLTVV.

The V call is TRBV10-2, the J call TRBJ2-4; 7 bases agree with TRBD2. Looked up from germline, CDR1 is WSHSY and CDR2 is SAAADI. V was clipped by 8 bases and J by 8 bases; unmatched bases: 9. The CDR3 loop spans 13 amino acids. CDR3: CASYSREAYIQYF. The CDR3, as DNA: TGCGCCAGCTATAGCCGGGAGGCGTACATTCAGTACTTC.

This clone appeared once. This sequence joins TRBV19 and TRBJ2-2, with TRBD2 matching over 8 bases. Germline lookup yields CDR1 LNHDA and CDR2 SQIVND (reference sequence). The CDR3 sequence is 15 residues long. V shed 3 bases, J shed 8 bases, and the junction held 8 bases outside the gene matches. The CDR3 nucleotides are TGTGCCAGTAGTATGGGCGGGGGGCCGAAGGGGGAGCTGTTTTTT. This gives the protein CASSMGGGPKGELFF.

The chain joins TRBV5-6 to TRBJ2-7; 13 bases map to TRBD2. Trimming at V came to 2 bases and at J to 9 bases, leaving 14 bases not matched to a gene. Germline V gene lookup returns CDR1 SGHDT and CDR2 YYEEEE. This CDR3 has 17 amino acids. CDR3 sequence: CASSFLLAGGSVLGQYF. The CDR3 DNA reads TGTGCCAGCAGCTTCTTACTAGCGGGAGGGAGTGTATTAGGGCAGTACTTC.

This clone appeared once. This chain uses TRBV19 with TRBJ1-2, with TRBD1 matching over 8 bases. After removal of 5 bases from V and 0 bases from J, the junction contained 5 bases not matched to a gene. The CDR3 runs to 15 residues. CDR1 LNHDA and CDR2 SQIVND come from the germline V gene (reference sequence). The CDR3 sequence is CASSVDRGANYGYTF. The DNA for the CDR3 is TGTGCCAGTAGTGTTGACAGGGGAGCTAACTATGGCTACACCTTC.

This clone was observed a single time. This chain links TRBV9 with TRBJ1-2; D is perhaps TRBD1 (5 bases). This CDR3 has 16 amino acids. Germline lookup yields CDR1 SGDLS and CDR2 YYNGEE. V shed 4 bases and J shed 8 bases, with 24 bases lying between them. The CDR3 DNA sequence: TGTGCCAGCAGCTTCCTAACCCAGACAGAGTCTATGGGCTACACCTTC. It yields the protein CASSFLTQTESMGYTF. Full variable domain (outside the CDR3, taken from reference TRBV9 and TRBJ1-2): DSGVTQTPKHLITATGQRVTLRCSPRSGDLSVYWYQQSLDQGLQFLIQYYNGEERAKGNILERFSAQQFPDLHSELNLSSLELGDSALYFCASSFLTQTESMGYTFGSGTRLTVV.

V gene TRBV30 combines with J gene TRBJ2-2; TRBD2 matches 11 bases. Germline-derived CDR1 and CDR2 are GTSNPN and SVGIG (reference sequence). This CDR3 region has 15 residues. The CDR3 here is CALEGLAAYTGELFF. In nucleotides, the CDR3 is TGTGCGCTGGAGGGACTAGCGGCATACACCGGGGAGCTGTTTTTT.

This clone showed up many times. This sequence joins TRBV5-5 and TRBJ1-2; a possible D gene is TRBD1 (6 bases). V was cut by 0 bases and J by 4 bases, with 7 bases left in between. The CDR3 runs to 13 residues. The germline gives CDR1 SGHKS, CDR2 YYEKEE (reference sequence). The CDR3 loop reads CASSLDRVYGYTF. As DNA, the CDR3 is TGTGCCAGCAGCTTGGACAGGGTCTATGGCTACACCTTC.

The chain combines TRBV7-9 with TRBJ2-5; 10 bases map to TRBD2. The CDR3 runs to 16 residues. V lost 5 bases, J lost 5 bases, and 11 bases stayed unmatched. In germline, CDR1 is SEHNR, CDR2 FQNEAQ (reference sequence). CDR3 coding DNA: TGTGCCAGCAGCCCGCCGGGACTAGCGCTCGGGGAGACCCAGTACTTC. It yields the protein CASSPPGLALGETQYF. Full variable domain (missing parts from reference TRBV7-9 and TRBJ2-5): DTGVSQNPRHKITKRGQNVTFRCDPISEHNRLYWYRQTLGQGPEFLTYFQNEAQLEKSRLLSDRFSAERPKGSFSTLEIQRTEQGDSAMYLCASSPPGLALGETQYFGPGTRLLVL.

This clone appeared a few times. The V call is TRBV19, the J call TRBJ2-7; possible D gene TRBD2, 5 bases. Trimming shortened V by 6 bases and J by 5 bases, and 14 bases separated the two germline ends. Germline values: CDR1 LNHDA, CDR2 SQIVND (reference sequence). The CDR3 is 13 residues long. The CDR3 DNA sequence: TGTGCCAGTAGAGGTCTACCTAGCCACGAGCAGTACTTC. This codes for CASRGLPSHEQYF.